This T cell receptor beta chain was sequenced for a study of CD8 T cells in ankylosing spondylitis. This clonotype was found many times. What it binds is unknown. Study findings and constraints: Relatively rare in peripheral blood, disease-linked clones were also CD8+. Disease-linked clones reportedly showed significant enrichment in matched ankylosing spondylitis synovial fluid.

By quantitative 5'-RACE with molecular barcodes, the TCR beta libraries were made. MiXCR was run by TCRdb on the 5' RACE reads, yielding one entry per CDR3 protein. The sample lists under 250,000 distinct CDR3 sequences, about 10% seen once, with about 2.8% in the top ten. Germline CDR1 reads SGHRS; CDR2 reads YFSETQ. This CDR3 spans 14 amino acids. V lost 1 base and J 6 bases, leaving 14 bases between the germline ends. The receptor comes from a male donor with ankylosing spondylitis or in good health (not recorded which). The chain uses TRBV5-1 and TRBJ2-7; the D gene is possibly TRBD2 (6 bases). What was sequenced was blood, either unsorted or a sorted T cell fraction (not recorded which). The CDR3 sequence: CASSLQSGQSEQYF. CDR3 coding DNA: TGCGCCAGCAGCTTGCAGAGCGGGCAGAGCGAGCAGTACTTC.